Shown below are 21 T cell receptor beta chains from a single sample sequenced in a study of blood T cell repertoires in COVID-19. This table comes from immunoSEQ multiplex PCR, and its TCRdb copy is limited to in-frame clones, with some not included. The table records a few hundred thousand clones, 91% of them present only once. The sequencing input was peripheral blood. These receptors all stem from a person aged 18 to 30 with COVID-19, enrolled during active disease.

The chain employs TRBV2 and TRBJ2-7; D is perhaps TRBD2 (5 bases). The ends were cut back, 6 bases at V and 2 bases at J, with 11 bases in the middle. CDR1 is SNHLY, CDR2 FYNNEI, per germline. CDR3 length equals 13 residues. CDR3 DNA: TGTGCCAGCAGCTGGACGGGGACCTACGAGCAGTACTTC. Its translation: CASSWTGTYEQYF.

This rearrangement joins TRBV6-6 to TRBJ1-1; D is unresolved. The CDR3 runs to 14 residues. Looked up from germline, CDR1 is MNHNY and CDR2 is SVGAGI (reference sequence). The germline V and J ends were trimmed by 6 bases and 0 bases, with 11 bases remaining between them. The CDR3 spells CASSHAEVNTEAFF. The CDR3 region has the DNA TGTGCCAGCAGCCACGCGGAGGTGAACACTGAAGCTTTCTTT.

This rearrangement joins TRBV25-1 to TRBJ1-1, with TRBD1 as a possible D gene (5 bases). The CDR3 runs 12 residues. V dropped 4 bases and J dropped 12 bases, with 15 bases sitting between them. The germline V gene has CDR1 MGHDK and CDR2 SYGVNS. The CDR3 reads CASSGELRGSFF. CDR3 DNA: TGTGCCAGCAGTGGTGAGTTGCGGGGGTCTTTCTTT.

The J gene is TRBJ1-2, the V gene TRBV28; a weak D match, TRBD1 (6 bases). V was clipped by 3 bases and J by 3 bases, with 11 bases between them. The germline V gene has CDR1 MDHEN and CDR2 SYDVKM. The CDR3 consists of 14 residues. The CDR3 bases are TGTGCCAGCAGTTTTGGGGGGGGGCACTATGGCTACACCTTC. Translating gives CASSFGGGHYGYTF.

The gene calls are TRBV9 and TRBJ2-2; 8 nucleotides match TRBD2. The CDR3 sequence is 16 residues long. The V gene's germline CDR1 is SGDLS and CDR2 YYNGEE. The V and J ends lost 3 bases and 6 bases, in that order; junction bases with no gene match: 10. The CDR3 loop is CASSAGGLVKSGELFF. DNA of the CDR3: TGTGCCAGCAGCGCGGGGGGACTAGTCAAGTCCGGGGAGCTGTTTTTT.

Details on this clone: Other DNA sequences of this sample code for an identical CDR3. The DNA of the CDR3 is TGTGCCAGCAGCTTAGTTCAGGCCAACACTGAAGCTTTCTTT. This codes for CASSLVQANTEAFF. V is TRBV7-9 and J is TRBJ1-1; D is undetermined. The germline CDR1 and CDR2 sequences are SEHNR and FQNEAQ (reference sequence). V dropped 1 base and J dropped 2 bases, with 8 bases sitting between them. The CDR3 is 14 residues long.

The genes are TRBV5-4 and TRBJ1-1, with 9 bases aligning to TRBD1. Trimming at V came to 4 bases and at J to 7 bases, leaving 17 bases not matched to a gene. The germline V gene has CDR1 SGHNT and CDR2 YYREEE (reference sequence). CDR3 length equals 17 residues. The CDR3 sequence is CASSRTMTGGYHGEAFF. The DNA for the CDR3 is TGTGCCAGCAGCCGTACAATGACAGGGGGATATCACGGTGAAGCTTTCTTT.

This clone was recorded a few times. The rearrangement links TRBV15 to TRBJ2-1, with D possibly matching TRBD2 (5 bases). The CDR3 covers 14 residues. The germline CDR1 and CDR2 sequences are LNHNV and YYDKDF (reference sequence). V was clipped by 0 bases and J by 7 bases, with 10 bases between them. The CDR3 is CATSRDLGGNEQFF. CDR3 bases: TGTGCCACCAGCAGAGATCTTGGCGGGAATGAGCAGTTCTTC.

The CDR3: CASSLNQGGTGELFF. DNA of the CDR3: TGTGCCAGCAGCTTAAATCAAGGGGGAACCGGGGAGCTGTTTTTT. The chain has TRBV7-2 and TRBJ2-2, with D possibly being TRBD1 (6 bases). V gave up 2 bases and J gave up 5 bases, with 12 bases separating them. This CDR3 contains 15 residues. CDR1 is SGHTA, CDR2 FQGNSA, per germline.

This chain links TRBV7-2 with TRBJ2-5; 8 bases map to TRBD2. From germline, CDR1 is SGHTA and CDR2 FQGNSA. V shed 8 bases and J 5 bases; nucleotides not matched to a gene: 25. CDR3 length equals 19 residues. The CDR3 bases are TGTGCCAGCTCACTAGTGGGGACACTAGTACTAGCGGAGCGGGAGACCCAGTACTTC. It codes for CASSLVGTLVLAERETQYF.

This chain links TRBV7-9 with TRBJ2-5; TRBD2 is a possible D gene (5 bases). Trimming cost V 5 bases and J 3 bases, with 19 bases left between them. Germline lookup yields CDR1 SEHNR and CDR2 FQNEAQ (reference sequence). This CDR3 has 16 amino acids. CDR3 sequence reads: CASSPGSRMFKETQYF. The CDR3 coding sequence is TGTGCCAGCAGCCCGGGGTCTAGGATGTTCAAAGAGACCCAGTACTTC.

The chain joins TRBV21-1 to TRBJ2-7; TRBD2 was called by the table and not checked on the DNA. TRBV21-1 is classified as a pseudogene. CDR3 size: 13 residues. The CDR3 DNA follows: TGTGCCAGCAGCCCCCCGGGGAGCTACGAGCAGTACTTC. Its protein is CASSPPGSYEQYF.

DNA for the CDR3: TGTGCCAGCCATTCCGGGATTAACTATGGCTACACCTTC. It specifies CASHSGINYGYTF. The rearrangement joins TRBV28 to TRBJ1-2; D is uncertain. Germline lookup yields CDR1 MDHEN and CDR2 SYDVKM. The CDR3 has 13 residues. Trimming stripped 8 bases from V and 1 base from J, with 11 bases between.

J is TRBJ2-5 and V is TRBV7-2; 9 nucleotides line up with TRBD2. Germline CDR1 is SGHTA and CDR2 is FQGNSA. The CDR3 has 16 amino acids. The V segment lost 5 bases and the J segment 3 bases; nucleotides outside the gene matches: 10. Here the CDR3 DNA reads TGTGCCAGCAGCCACTTGGCGGTAGCGGGGGAAGAGACCCAGTACTTC. This gives the protein CASSHLAVAGEETQYF. The whole variable domain, filled in from reference TRBV7-2 and TRBJ2-5, reads GAGVSQSPSNKVTEKGKDVELRCDPISGHTALYWYRQSLGQGLEFLIYFQGNSAPDKSGLPSDRFSAERTGGSVSTLTIQRTQQEDSAVYLCASSHLAVAGEETQYFGPGTRLLVL.

The V call is TRBV7-3, the J call TRBJ2-3, with a weak D call TRBD2 (5 bases). The CDR3 runs to 17 residues. The germline V gene encodes CDR1 SGHTA and CDR2 FQGTGA. Trimming stripped 2 bases from V and 2 bases from J, with 17 bases between. In nucleotides, the CDR3 is TGTGCCAGCAGCTTATCCTTTGGAGGTCCCTACACAGATACGCAGTATTTT. This encodes CASSLSFGGPYTDTQYF.

The rearrangement joins TRBV25-1 to TRBJ1-3, with 11 bases fitting TRBD1. This CDR3 is built from 16 residues. Germline V gives CDR1 MGHDK, CDR2 SYGVNS. Trimming at V came to 5 bases and at J to 2 bases, leaving 5 bases not matched to a gene. CDR3 nucleotide sequence: TGTGCCAGCAGTACTCCGGGACAGGGGGCTGGAAACACCATATATTTT. Its protein is CASSTPGQGAGNTIYF.

The CDR3 is CASSLRQGSEAFF. In nucleotides, the CDR3 is TGTGCCAGCAGTTTAAGGCAGGGCTCTGAAGCTTTCTTT. The V and J genes are TRBV27 and TRBJ1-1; D perhaps matches TRBD1 (5 bases). There are 13 residues in the CDR3. CDR1 and CDR2 from the germline V gene are MNHEY and SMNVEV (reference sequence). The V end lost 2 bases, the J end lost 6 bases, and 10 bases lay between the germline ends.

The chain carries TRBV19 and TRBJ2-2; possible D gene TRBD2, 7 bases. This CDR3 has 15 amino acids. The germline V gene has CDR1 LNHDA and CDR2 SQIVND (reference sequence). Trimming left V 7 bases short and J 7 bases short, with 19 bases between. CDR3 DNA: TGTGCCAGTAAATGGGGGGGCGGGCGAAACGGGGAGCTGTTTTTT. Translation: CASKWGGGRNGELFF.

This clone was recorded once. In nucleotides, the CDR3 is TGTGCCACCAGTGAGGGCGGGTACTCCTACAATGAGCAGTTCTTC. Amino acids: CATSEGGYSYNEQFF. This rearrangement joins TRBV24-1 to TRBJ2-1; D may be TRBD2 (5 bases). Germline lookup yields CDR1 KGHDR and CDR2 SFDVKD. V gave up 4 bases and J gave up 0 bases, with 9 bases separating them. This CDR3 contains 15 residues.

The J gene is TRBJ2-7, the V gene TRBV6-5, with a possible D match to TRBD2 (5 bases). This CDR3 spans 13 amino acids. Deletions cut 5 bases from V and 1 base from J, with 9 bases between. CDR1 MNHEY and CDR2 SVGAGI come from the germline V gene. The CDR3 loop is CASSTLASYEQYF. The CDR3 coding sequence is TGTGCCAGCAGTACCCTAGCTTCCTACGAGCAGTACTTC.

The J gene is TRBJ1-1, the V gene TRBV29-1; possibly TRBD1 for D (5 bases). V was shortened by 1 base and J by 1 base, with 16 bases between the two germline ends. The CDR3 has 16 residues. Looked up from germline, CDR1 is SQVTM and CDR2 is ANQGSEA. CDR3 DNA: TGCAGCGTTGAAGGAATCCTCCGACAGTCGAACACTGAAGCTTTCTTT. This translates into CSVEGILRQSNTEAFF.